One TCR beta chain is described in this entry. What it binds is unknown. The length of the CDR3 is 15 residues. Trimming took 4 bases from V and 2 from J, leaving 12 bases between them. Germline CDR1 MDHEN, CDR2 SYDVKM. The PCR employed 60 Vbeta primers together with 13 Jbeta primers. Sequencing was performed with immunoSEQ multiplex PCR; in TCRdb, only in-frame clones are kept and a portion is missing. The sample carries 90,000 to 140,000 clones, over 70% recorded once. These data come from a study of cytomegalovirus exposure and HLA in healthy donors. Study findings and constraints: When a later analysis was performed, an Asian-associated ancestry cluster reportedly had fewer N-insertions than the approximately 700-donor mean.

This sequence originates from a male donor in good health and CMV-seronegative. The chain uses TRBV28 and TRBJ1-5; the D is unclear. What was sequenced was PBMCs. This CDR3 is CASSSAGSGNQPQHF. CDR3 sequence (DNA): TGTGCCAGCAGTTCCGCCGGGAGTGGCAATCAGCCCCAGCATTTT.